The 27 T cell receptor beta chains listed next were all sequenced from one sample in a study of T cell repertoires in cytomegalovirus infection. TCRdb re-analysed the reads in MiXCR, keeping a single row per CDR3 protein. The sample gives more than 150,000 distinct CDR3 sequences, around 22% of which show up once; about 10% is in the top ten. Sequencing was carried out using PBMCs. These receptors all come from a human donor in good health (CMV status not recorded). Some clones in this sample may be carry-over from other donors' samples.

This clonotype was seen more than once but under ten times. J is TRBJ2-7 and V is TRBV4-2; TRBD1 might be the D (5 bases). The CDR3 consists of 14 residues. Germline lookup yields CDR1 LGHNA and CDR2 YNFKEQ. V dropped 0 bases and J dropped 2 bases, with 8 bases sitting between them. The CDR3 is CASSQDLGAYEQYF. In DNA, the CDR3 is TGTGCCAGCAGCCAAGATCTAGGGGCCTACGAGCAGTACTTC.

There are many counts of this clonotype. V usage is TRBV7-6 and J usage is TRBJ2-1; the match to TRBD2 covers 13 bases. There are 20 residues in the CDR3. V gave up 4 bases and J gave up 0 bases; unmatched junction bases: 12. Germline V CDR1 and CDR2: SGHVS, FNYEAQ. In DNA, the CDR3 is TGTGCCAGCAGCTCTACGCCGGGACTAGCGGGACAAAGCTCCTACAATGAGCAGTTCTTC. Amino acid sequence: CASSSTPGLAGQSSYNEQFF.

This clonotype was seen repeatedly, ten times or more. V usage is TRBV28 and J usage is TRBJ2-1; D ambiguous. CDR3 length: 13 amino acids. Germline V gene lookup returns CDR1 MDHEN and CDR2 SYDVKM. The germline V and J ends were trimmed by 10 bases and 6 bases, with 16 bases remaining between them. The CDR3 loop is CATRRGTANEQFF. Written as DNA, the CDR3 is TGTGCCACCAGGAGAGGCACAGCCAATGAGCAGTTCTTC. The full variable domain, in which reference TRBV28 and TRBJ2-1 provide the parts outside the CDR3, is DVKVTQSSRYLVKRTGEKVFLECVQDMDHENMFWYRQDPGLGLRLIYFSYDVKMKEKGDIPEGYSVSREKKERFSLILESASTNQTSMYLCATRRGTANEQFFGPGTRLTVL.

The chain recombines TRBV12-3 or TRBV12-4 with TRBJ2-1; tentative D call: TRBD2 (6 bases). This CDR3 has 15 amino acids. V was shortened by 3 bases and J by 6 bases, with 15 bases between the two germline ends. In DNA, the CDR3 is TGTGCCAGCAGTTTCAGGACTACGTCGAGCAATGAGCAGTTCTTC. Its protein product is CASSFRTTSSNEQFF.

This clonotype occurred many times. The chain carries TRBV7-6 and TRBJ2-5, with D unclear. The germline V and J ends were trimmed by 5 bases and 3 bases, with 13 bases remaining between them. CDR1 and CDR2 from the germline V gene are SGHVS and FNYEAQ. CDR3 size: 14 residues. The CDR3 loop reads CASSQTGAKETQYF. DNA for the CDR3: TGTGCCAGCAGCCAGACGGGCGCAAAAGAGACCCAGTACTTC.

This clonotype was counted many times. The chain employs TRBV7-2 and TRBJ2-3; possible D gene TRBD1, 5 bases. Looked up from germline, CDR1 is SGHTA and CDR2 is FQGNSA. Trimming removed 1 base at V and 1 base at J, with 12 bases between. The CDR3 sequence is 16 residues long. CDR3 loop: CASSLDQGWGTDTQYF. In DNA form, the CDR3 reads TGTGCCAGCAGCTTAGACCAGGGTTGGGGCACAGATACGCAGTATTTT. The full variable domain, its missing parts supplied by reference TRBV7-2 and TRBJ2-3, is GAGVSQSPSNKVTEKGKDVELRCDPISGHTALYWYRQSLGQGLEFLIYFQGNSAPDKSGLPSDRFSAERTGGSVSTLTIQRTQQEDSAVYLCASSLDQGWGTDTQYFGPGTRLTVL.

This chain joins TRBV6-6 and TRBJ2-3, with 10 nucleotides matching TRBD1. The CDR3 has 17 amino acids. Losses at the gene ends were 5 bases for V and 1 base for J; bases not matched to a gene: 9. Germline loops: CDR1 MNHNY, CDR2 SVGAGI (reference sequence). CDR3 in DNA: TGTGCCAGCAGTCCAGCCGGGACAGGGGTGGGCACAGATACGCAGTATTTT. Protein: CASSPAGTGVGTDTQYF.

This chain uses TRBV5-5 with TRBJ2-7; D not certain. The CDR3 is 13 amino acids. CDR1 is SGHKS, CDR2 YYEKEE, per germline (reference sequence). Trimming removed 4 bases at V and 3 bases at J, with 11 bases between. The chain's CDR3 is CASSVSASYEQYF. CDR3 nucleotides: TGTGCCAGCAGCGTATCAGCTAGCTACGAGCAGTACTTC. The full variable domain, rest sourced from reference TRBV5-5 and TRBJ2-7, is DAGVTQSPTHLIKTRGQQVTLRCSPISGHKSVSWYQQVLGQGPQFIFQYYEKEERGRGNFPDRFSARQFPNYSSELNVNALLLGDSALYLCASSVSASYEQYFGPGTRLTVT.

Here the CDR3 reads CASSLAGLAGANVLTF. CDR3 DNA sequence: TGTGCCAGCAGCTTAGCAGGGCTCGCTGGGGCCAACGTCCTGACTTTC. The chain combines TRBV11-2 with TRBJ2-6, with D perhaps matching TRBD1 (5 bases). Germline-derived CDR1 and CDR2 are SGHAT and FQNNGV. The V gene lost 1 base and the J gene lost 2 bases, with 9 bases spanning the gap. The CDR3 is made up of 16 amino acids.

The table lists this clonotype with many counts. The V and J genes are TRBV5-6 and TRBJ2-1, with D maybe TRBD1 (5 bases). Germline lookup yields CDR1 SGHDT and CDR2 YYEEEE. The V gene lost 4 bases and the J gene lost 8 bases, with 16 bases spanning the gap. The CDR3 covers 14 residues. CDR3 residues: CASSTWGLGDEQFF. CDR3 coding DNA: TGTGCCAGCAGCACCTGGGGCCTTGGCGATGAGCAGTTCTTC.

This sequence joins TRBV5-1 and TRBJ1-1; D may be TRBD1 (5 bases). The V and J ends lost 0 bases and 1 base respectively, with 13 bases between them. CDR3 size: 16 residues. Germline CDR1 SGHRS, CDR2 YFSETQ. CDR3 residues: CASSLVPDGQNTEAFF. CDR3 coding DNA: TGCGCCAGCAGCTTGGTTCCGGACGGACAGAACACTGAAGCTTTCTTT.

This clonotype came up a few times. V and J are TRBV7-8 and TRBJ2-1; weak D call: TRBD2 (6 bases). CDR3 size: 17 residues. Per germline, CDR1 SGHVS and CDR2 FQNEAQ. Trimming pared 2 bases from V and 2 bases from J, leaving 16 bases between. The CDR3 protein is CASSLRAAGFAYNEQFF. The CDR3 DNA follows: TGTGCCAGCAGCTTAAGGGCCGCGGGATTTGCCTACAATGAGCAGTTCTTC.

This clonotype was seen a handful of times. CDR3 residues: CASTRANTGELFF. The CDR3 DNA sequence: TGTGCCAGCACCCGGGCCAACACCGGGGAGCTGTTTTTT. The V gene is TRBV6-2 or TRBV6-3, the J gene TRBJ2-2; no definite D call. Germline CDR1 MNHEY, CDR2 SVGEGT. Deletions cut 7 bases from V and 2 bases from J, with 8 bases between. The CDR3 spans 13 residues.

In this sample, this clonotype turned up many times. The J gene is TRBJ1-1, the V gene TRBV12-3 or TRBV12-4; D not certain. Deletions cut 3 bases from V and 4 bases from J, with 9 bases between. This CDR3 is 13 amino acids long. The CDR3 loop is CASSFGRGTEAFF. As DNA, the CDR3 is TGTGCCAGCAGTTTCGGACGGGGCACTGAAGCTTTCTTT.

This clonotype was recorded many times. The chain employs TRBV7-2 and TRBJ2-7; tentatively, D is TRBD2 (5 bases). Germline lookup yields CDR1 SGHTA and CDR2 FQGNSA. The CDR3 sequence is 14 residues long. V lost 3 bases to trimming and J lost 0 bases, with 9 bases between them. The CDR3 coding sequence is TGTGCCAGCAGCTTGGAAGCGGTCTCCTACGAGCAGTACTTC. Translating gives CASSLEAVSYEQYF. The whole variable domain, filled in from reference TRBV7-2 and TRBJ2-7, reads GAGVSQSPSNKVTEKGKDVELRCDPISGHTALYWYRQSLGQGLEFLIYFQGNSAPDKSGLPSDRFSAERTGGSVSTLTIQRTQQEDSAVYLCASSLEAVSYEQYFGPGTRLTVT.

The rearrangement uses TRBV28 and TRBJ1-5; tentative D call: TRBD1 (5 bases). CDR1 is MDHEN and CDR2 is SYDVKM in the germline V gene. Trimming shortened V by 6 bases and J by 9 bases, and 18 bases separated the two germline ends. This CDR3 is built from 14 residues. The CDR3 sequence: CASSFDSASRPQHF. CDR3 coding DNA: TGTGCCAGCAGCTTTGACAGCGCGTCCCGGCCCCAGCATTTT.

This clonotype was seen at least ten times. This rearrangement joins TRBV12-3 or TRBV12-4 to TRBJ1-6; TRBD1 is a possible D gene (6 bases). V lost 5 bases to trimming and J lost 10 bases, with 15 bases between them. The CDR3 sequence is 14 residues long. The CDR3: CASSPTGGGSPLHF. In nucleotides, the CDR3 is TGTGCCAGCAGTCCGACAGGAGGGGGGTCACCCCTCCACTTT.

V is TRBV7-2 and J is TRBJ2-7; D not certain. Germline CDR1 is SGHTA and CDR2 is FQGNSA. The CDR3 spans 13 residues. Trimming took off 1 base at V and 6 bases at J, with 10 bases between the two ends. CDR3 loop: CASSLVEPSEQYF. For the CDR3, the DNA is TGTGCCAGCAGCTTAGTAGAACCCTCCGAGCAGTACTTC.

As to this clonotype: It may be a read error: a sequence one base away is much more abundant. The CDR3 does not close with the conserved phenylalanine or tryptophan, likely indicating a read error. The chain has TRBV19 and TRBJ2-1, with D perhaps matching TRBD1 (6 bases). The CDR3 contains 15 residues. From germline, CDR1 is LNHDA and CDR2 SQIVND (reference sequence). V was trimmed by 4 bases and J by 3 bases, leaving 13 bases between them. CDR3 DNA: TGTGCCAGTAGTAACCAGGGGCAAAGCTACAATGAGCAGTTCTCC. Protein: CASSNQGQSYNEQFS.

This clonotype was found a few times. DNA of the CDR3: TGCAGCGTTGGCGGGAACATTCAGTACTTC. It is translated as CSVGGNIQYF. This rearrangement joins TRBV29-1 to TRBJ2-4, with D possibly TRBD2 on 5 matching bases. Trimming cost V 4 bases and J 7 bases, with 5 bases left between them. Germline loops: CDR1 SQVTM, CDR2 ANQGSEA. This CDR3 contains 10 residues.

The sample holds a few counts of this clonotype. The CDR3 reads CASRRDRAANQPQHF. For the CDR3, the DNA is TGTGCCAGTAGGAGGGACAGGGCGGCAAATCAGCCCCAGCATTTT. This rearrangement joins TRBV19 to TRBJ1-5, with 9 bases fitting TRBD1. This CDR3 is 15 amino acids long. Trimming cost V 6 bases and J 4 bases; bases outside gene matches: 7. CDR1 is LNHDA, CDR2 SQIVND, per germline (reference sequence).

The J gene is TRBJ2-1, the V gene TRBV6-6, with TRBD2 matching over 12 bases. Per germline, CDR1 MNHNY and CDR2 SVGAGI (reference sequence). Losses at the gene ends were 5 bases for V and 0 bases for J; bases not matched to a gene: 8. This CDR3 spans 18 amino acids. The CDR3 region is CASSPGTSGLSSYNEQFF. The CDR3 region has the DNA TGTGCCAGCAGTCCCGGGACTAGCGGGTTAAGCTCCTACAATGAGCAGTTCTTC.

This clonotype was detected a few times. CDR3 amino acids: CASSPSGTGIYEQYF. The CDR3 DNA is TGTGCCAGCAGTCCCTCCGGGACAGGGATTTACGAGCAGTACTTC. This rearrangement joins TRBV28 to TRBJ2-7, with 9 bases aligning to TRBD1. J gave up 4 bases and V 5 bases, and 9 bases lay outside the gene matches. In germline, CDR1 is MDHEN, CDR2 SYDVKM. The CDR3 runs to 15 residues.

In DNA form, the CDR3 reads TGTGCCAGCAGTTACGATGGAGCGGGGAACACCGGGGAGCTGTTTTTT. Its translation is CASSYDGAGNTGELFF. The rearrangement uses TRBV6-6 and TRBJ2-2, with D possibly being TRBD2 (6 bases). The CDR3 has 16 amino acids. The V end lost 2 bases, the J end lost 1 base, and 11 bases lay between the germline ends. Germline CDR1 is MNHNY and CDR2 is SVGAGI (reference sequence).

This clonotype appeared many times. The V and J genes are TRBV7-9 and TRBJ2-7; TRBD1 aligns across 11 bases. Looked up from germline, CDR1 is SEHNR and CDR2 is FQNEAQ (reference sequence). Trimming at V came to 6 bases and at J to 4 bases, leaving 8 bases not matched to a gene. This CDR3 has 15 amino acids. In DNA, the CDR3 is TGTGCCAGCAGGAAGTCGGGACAGGGGGAATACGAGCAGTACTTC. Translation: CASRKSGQGEYEQYF.

The chain links TRBV7-2 to TRBJ1-2, with a tentative D call TRBD1 (5 bases). CDR1 SGHTA and CDR2 FQGNSA come from the germline V gene. The CDR3 covers 16 residues. Deletions cut 1 base from V and 0 bases from J, with 12 bases between. Written as DNA, the CDR3 is TGTGCCAGCAGCTTAGGGGGGACGGGGGCTAACTATGGCTACACCTTC. It codes for CASSLGGTGANYGYTF.

The CDR3 sequence is CATSREPRTGELFF. CDR3 bases: TGTGCCACCAGCAGAGAACCGCGCACCGGGGAGCTGTTTTTT. This chain uses TRBV15 with TRBJ2-2; D is undetermined. The CDR3 runs 14 residues. Germline V lookup: CDR1 LNHNV, CDR2 YYDKDF (reference sequence). V shed 0 bases and J shed 4 bases, with 6 bases lying between them.